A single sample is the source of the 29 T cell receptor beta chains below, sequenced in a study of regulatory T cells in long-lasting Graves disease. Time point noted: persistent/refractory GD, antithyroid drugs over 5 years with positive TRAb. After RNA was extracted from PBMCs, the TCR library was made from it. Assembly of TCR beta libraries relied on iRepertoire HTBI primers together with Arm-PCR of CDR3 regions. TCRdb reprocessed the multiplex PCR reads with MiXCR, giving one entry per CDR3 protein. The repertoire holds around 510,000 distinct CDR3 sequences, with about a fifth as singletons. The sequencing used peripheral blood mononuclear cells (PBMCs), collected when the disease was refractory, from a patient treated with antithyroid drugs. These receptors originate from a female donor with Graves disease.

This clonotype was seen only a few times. The CDR3 DNA reads TGTGCCAGCAGCCCCGCCCGACAGGGGCCCTTTGGAGGCTACACCTTC. Its protein is CASSPARQGPFGGYTF. The V call is TRBV7-2, the J call TRBJ1-2; 8 nucleotides agree with TRBD1. CDR1 is SGHTA, CDR2 FQGNSA, per germline. With 5 bases clipped from V and 8 bases from J, the junction kept 16 bases outside the gene matches. This CDR3 spans 16 amino acids. The whole variable domain, filled in from reference TRBV7-2 and TRBJ1-2, reads GAGVSQSPSNKVTEKGKDVELRCDPISGHTALYWYRQSLGQGLEFLIYFQGNSAPDKSGLPSDRFSAERTGGSVSTLTIQRTQQEDSAVYLCASSPARQGPFGGYTFGSGTRLTVV.

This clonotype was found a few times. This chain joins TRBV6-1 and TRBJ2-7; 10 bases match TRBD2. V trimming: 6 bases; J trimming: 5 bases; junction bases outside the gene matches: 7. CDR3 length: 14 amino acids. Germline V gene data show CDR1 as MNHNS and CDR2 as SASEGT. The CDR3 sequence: CASRPLAGEDEQYF. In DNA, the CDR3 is TGTGCCAGCAGGCCCCTAGCGGGGGAGGACGAGCAGTACTTC.

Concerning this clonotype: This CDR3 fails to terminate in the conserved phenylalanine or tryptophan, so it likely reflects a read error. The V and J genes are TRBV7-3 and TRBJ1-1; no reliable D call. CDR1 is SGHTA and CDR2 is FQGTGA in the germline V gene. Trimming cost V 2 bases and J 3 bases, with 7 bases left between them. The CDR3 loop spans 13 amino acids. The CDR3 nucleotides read TGTGCCAGCAGCTTAGCAGGCGACACTGAAGCTTTCCTT. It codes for CASSLAGDTEAFL.

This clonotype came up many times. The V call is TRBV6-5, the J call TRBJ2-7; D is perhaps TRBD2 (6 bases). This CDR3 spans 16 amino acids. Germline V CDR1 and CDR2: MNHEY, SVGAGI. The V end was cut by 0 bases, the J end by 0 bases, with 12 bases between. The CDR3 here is CASSYSQRVSSYEQYF. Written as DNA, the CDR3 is TGTGCCAGCAGTTACTCTCAGCGGGTCAGCTCCTACGAGCAGTACTTC.

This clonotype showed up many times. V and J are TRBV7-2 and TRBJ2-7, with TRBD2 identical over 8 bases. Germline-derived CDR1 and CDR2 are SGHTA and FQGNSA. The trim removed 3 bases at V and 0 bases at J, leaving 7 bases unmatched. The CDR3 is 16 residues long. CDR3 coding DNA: TGTGCCAGCAGCTTCCGTAGCGGGACTAGCTCCTACGAGCAGTACTTC. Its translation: CASSFRSGTSSYEQYF.

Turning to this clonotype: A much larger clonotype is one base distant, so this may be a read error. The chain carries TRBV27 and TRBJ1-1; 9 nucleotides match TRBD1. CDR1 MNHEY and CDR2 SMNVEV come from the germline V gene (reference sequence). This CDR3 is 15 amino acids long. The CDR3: CASGLTTGGVTEAFF. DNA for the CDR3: TGTGCCAGCGGTTTAACGACAGGGGGTGTCACTGAAGCTTTCTTT.

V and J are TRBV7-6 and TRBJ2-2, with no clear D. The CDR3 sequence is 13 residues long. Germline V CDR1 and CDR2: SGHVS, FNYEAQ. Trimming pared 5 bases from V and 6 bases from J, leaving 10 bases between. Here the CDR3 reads CASSPTAAGELFF. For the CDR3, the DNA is TGTGCCAGCAGCCCGACGGCGGCCGGGGAGCTGTTTTTT.

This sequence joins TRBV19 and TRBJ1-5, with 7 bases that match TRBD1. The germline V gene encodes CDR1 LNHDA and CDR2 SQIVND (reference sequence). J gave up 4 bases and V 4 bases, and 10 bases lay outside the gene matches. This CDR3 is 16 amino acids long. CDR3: CASSTPGQLDNQPQHF. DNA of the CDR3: TGTGCCAGTAGTACACCGGGACAGTTGGATAATCAGCCCCAGCATTTT.

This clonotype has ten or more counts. CDR3 sequence reads: CASSRTDGNTIYF. CDR3 sequence (DNA): TGTGCCAGCAGCCGGACAGATGGAAACACCATATATTTT. V usage is TRBV3-1 and J usage is TRBJ1-3, with TRBD1 as a possible D gene (6 bases). With 4 bases removed from V and 3 bases from J, the gap between germline ends came to 7 bases. Germline V gene sequence: CDR1 LGHDT, CDR2 YNNKEL (reference sequence). This CDR3 has 13 amino acids.

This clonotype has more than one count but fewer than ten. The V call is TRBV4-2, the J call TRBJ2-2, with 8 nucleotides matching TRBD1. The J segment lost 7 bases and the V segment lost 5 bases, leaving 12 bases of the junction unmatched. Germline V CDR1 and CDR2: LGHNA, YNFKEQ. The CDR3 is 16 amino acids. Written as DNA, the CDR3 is TGTGCCAGCAGCGGTCCCACCGGGACAGGAGGCGGGGAGCTGTTTTTT. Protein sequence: CASSGPTGTGGGELFF.

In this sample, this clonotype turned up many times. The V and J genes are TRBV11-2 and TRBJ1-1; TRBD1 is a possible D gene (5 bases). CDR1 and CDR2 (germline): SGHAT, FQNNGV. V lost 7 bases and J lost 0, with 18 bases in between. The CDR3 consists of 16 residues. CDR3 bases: TGTGCCAGCACCTACCCTTTTGGGGGGATGAACACTGAAGCTTTCTTT. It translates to CASTYPFGGMNTEAFF.

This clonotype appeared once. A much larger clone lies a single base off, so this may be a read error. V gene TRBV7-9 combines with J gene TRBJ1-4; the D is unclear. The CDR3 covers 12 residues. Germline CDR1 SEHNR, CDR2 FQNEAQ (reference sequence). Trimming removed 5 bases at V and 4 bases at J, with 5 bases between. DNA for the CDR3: TGTGCCAGCAGCCGGGGTAATGAAAAACTGTTTTTT. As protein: CASSRGNEKLFF.

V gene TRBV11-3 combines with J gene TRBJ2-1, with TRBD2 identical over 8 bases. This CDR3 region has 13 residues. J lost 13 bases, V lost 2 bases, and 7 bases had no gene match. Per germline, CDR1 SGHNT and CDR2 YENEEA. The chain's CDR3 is CASSLLPGRAQFF. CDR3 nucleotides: TGTGCCAGCAGCTTATTACCCGGGAGGGCCCAGTTCTTC.

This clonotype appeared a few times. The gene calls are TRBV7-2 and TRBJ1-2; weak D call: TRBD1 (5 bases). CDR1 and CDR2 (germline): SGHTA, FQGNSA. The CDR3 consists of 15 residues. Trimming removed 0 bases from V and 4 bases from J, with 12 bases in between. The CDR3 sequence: CASSLAEGTGYGYTF. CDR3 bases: TGTGCCAGCAGCTTAGCCGAGGGGACGGGCTATGGCTACACCTTC.

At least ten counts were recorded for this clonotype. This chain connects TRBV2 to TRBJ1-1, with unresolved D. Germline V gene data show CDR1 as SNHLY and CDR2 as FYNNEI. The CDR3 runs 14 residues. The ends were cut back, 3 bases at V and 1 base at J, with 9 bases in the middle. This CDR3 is CASSDWRGNTEAFF. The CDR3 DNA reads TGTGCCAGCAGTGATTGGCGGGGGAACACTGAAGCTTTCTTT. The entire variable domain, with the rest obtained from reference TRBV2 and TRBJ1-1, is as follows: EPEVTQTPSHQVTQMGQEVILRCVPISNHLYFYWYRQILGQKVEFLVSFYNNEISEKSEIFDDQFSVERPDGSNFTLKIRSTKLEDSAMYFCASSDWRGNTEAFFGQGTRLTVV.

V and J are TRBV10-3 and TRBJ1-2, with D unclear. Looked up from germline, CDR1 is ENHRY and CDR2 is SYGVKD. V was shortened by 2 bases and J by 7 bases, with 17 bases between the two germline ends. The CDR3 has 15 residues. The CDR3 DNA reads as TGTGCCATCAGTGAGAGGTGGGCTGAGGGCTTTGGCTACACCTTC. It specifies CAISERWAEGFGYTF.

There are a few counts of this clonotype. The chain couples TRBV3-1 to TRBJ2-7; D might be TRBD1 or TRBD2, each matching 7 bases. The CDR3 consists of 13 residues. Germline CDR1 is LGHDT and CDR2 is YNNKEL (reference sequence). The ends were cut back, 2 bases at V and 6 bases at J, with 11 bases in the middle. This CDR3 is CASSQLRGGEQYF. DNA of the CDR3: TGTGCCAGCAGCCAACTCAGGGGGGGCGAGCAGTACTTC.

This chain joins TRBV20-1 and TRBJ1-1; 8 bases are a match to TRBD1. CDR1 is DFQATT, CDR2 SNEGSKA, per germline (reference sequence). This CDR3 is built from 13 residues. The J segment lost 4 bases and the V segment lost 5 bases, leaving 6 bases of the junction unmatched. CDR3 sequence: CSAFRGPGTEAFF. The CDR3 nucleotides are TGCAGTGCTTTCAGGGGGCCGGGCACTGAAGCTTTCTTT.

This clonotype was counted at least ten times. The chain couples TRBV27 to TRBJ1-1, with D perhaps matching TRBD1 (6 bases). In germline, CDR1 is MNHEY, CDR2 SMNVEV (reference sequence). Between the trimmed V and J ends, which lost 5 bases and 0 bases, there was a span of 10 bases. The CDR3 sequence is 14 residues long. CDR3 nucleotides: TGTGCCAGCAGTCCCGGGACAATGAACACTGAAGCTTTCTTT. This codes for CASSPGTMNTEAFF.

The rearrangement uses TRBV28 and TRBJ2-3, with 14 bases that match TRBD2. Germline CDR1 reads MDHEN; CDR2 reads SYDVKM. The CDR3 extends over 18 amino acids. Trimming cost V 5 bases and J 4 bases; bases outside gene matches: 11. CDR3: CASSPLKGLAGASDTQYF. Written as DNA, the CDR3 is TGTGCCAGCAGTCCACTGAAGGGACTAGCGGGAGCGTCAGATACGCAGTATTTT.

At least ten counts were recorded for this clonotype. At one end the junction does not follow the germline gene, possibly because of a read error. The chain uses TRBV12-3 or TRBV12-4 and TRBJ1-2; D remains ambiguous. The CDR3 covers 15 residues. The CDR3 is CASSLVPDPNYGYTF. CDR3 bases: TGTGCCAGCAGCTTAGTCCCAGACCCTAACTATGGCTACACCTTC.

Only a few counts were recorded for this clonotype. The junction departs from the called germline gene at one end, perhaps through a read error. The CDR3 DNA follows: TGTGCCAGCAGTTACTCGATTTCAGGGGTCTACGAGCAGTACTTC. Its translation is CASSYSISGVYEQYF. The rearrangement joins TRBV6-4 to TRBJ2-7, with a possible D match to TRBD1 (6 bases). The CDR3 extends over 15 amino acids. The V gene's germline CDR1 is MRHNA and CDR2 SNTAGT.

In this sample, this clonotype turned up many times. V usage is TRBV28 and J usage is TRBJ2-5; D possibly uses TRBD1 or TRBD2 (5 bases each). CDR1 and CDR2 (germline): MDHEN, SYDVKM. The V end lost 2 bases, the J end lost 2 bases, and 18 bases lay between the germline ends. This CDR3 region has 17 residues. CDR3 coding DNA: TGTGCCAGCAGTTTAGGGGGTTCAGGTGCACCTCAAGAGACCCAGTACTTC. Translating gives CASSLGGSGAPQETQYF.

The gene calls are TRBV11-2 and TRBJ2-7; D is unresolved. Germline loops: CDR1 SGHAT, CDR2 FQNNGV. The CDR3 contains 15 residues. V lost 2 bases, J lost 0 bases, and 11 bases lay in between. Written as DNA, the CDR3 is TGTGCCAGCAGCTTAAACCCCACGAGCTCCTACGAGCAGTACTTC. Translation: CASSLNPTSSYEQYF.

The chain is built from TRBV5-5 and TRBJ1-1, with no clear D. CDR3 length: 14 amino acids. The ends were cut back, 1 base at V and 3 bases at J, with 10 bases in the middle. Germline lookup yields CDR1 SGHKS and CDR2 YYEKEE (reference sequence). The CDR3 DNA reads TGTGCCAGCAGCTTGTACCCGACGGACACTGAAGCTTTCTTT. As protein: CASSLYPTDTEAFF.

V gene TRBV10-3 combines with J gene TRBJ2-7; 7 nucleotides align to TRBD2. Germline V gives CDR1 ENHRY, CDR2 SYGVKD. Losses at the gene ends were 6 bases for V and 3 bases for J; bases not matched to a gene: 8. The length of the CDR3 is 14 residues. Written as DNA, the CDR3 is TGTGCCATCAGGGCCCCGGGGGGTAGCTACGAGCAGTACTTC. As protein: CAIRAPGGSYEQYF.

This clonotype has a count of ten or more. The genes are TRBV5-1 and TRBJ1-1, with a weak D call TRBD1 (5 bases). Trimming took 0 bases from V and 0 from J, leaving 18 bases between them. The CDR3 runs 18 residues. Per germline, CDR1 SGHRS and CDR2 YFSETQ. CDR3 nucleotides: TGCGCCAGCAGCTTGGACCCCTTTTCGGGGGTCATGAACACTGAAGCTTTCTTT. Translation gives CASSLDPFSGVMNTEAFF.

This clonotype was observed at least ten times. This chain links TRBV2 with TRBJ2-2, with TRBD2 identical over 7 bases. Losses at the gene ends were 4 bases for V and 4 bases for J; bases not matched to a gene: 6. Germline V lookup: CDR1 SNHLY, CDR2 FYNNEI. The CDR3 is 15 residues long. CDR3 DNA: TGTGCCAGCAGTGTTGGCGGGAGTCTCACCGGGGAGCTGTTTTTT. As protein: CASSVGGSLTGELFF.

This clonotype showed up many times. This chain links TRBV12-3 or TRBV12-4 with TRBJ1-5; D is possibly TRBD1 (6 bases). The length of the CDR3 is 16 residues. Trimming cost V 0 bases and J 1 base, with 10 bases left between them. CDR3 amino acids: CASSLARGGSNQPQHF. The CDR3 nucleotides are TGTGCCAGCAGTTTAGCCAGGGGTGGGAGCAATCAGCCCCAGCATTTT.